The 32 T cell receptor beta chains in this list originate from one sample, sequenced in a study of CD8+ T cells in alopecia areata. Noted treatment: oral pan-JAK inhibitor, 5-10 mg twice daily. Sequencing templates came from extracted RNA that was reverse transcribed into cDNA. Using immunoSEQ multiplex PCR, the repertoire was profiled, and TCRdb retains in-frame clones only, with some absent. The table records over 150,000 clones, 45% to 65% of them present only once. The input for sequencing was CD4+ T cells sorted from blood, taken at week 4, from a patient treated with tofacitinib. Receptors were obtained from a human donor with alopecia areata.

CDR3 region: CSVEGKLSYNEQFF. CDR3 nucleotides: TGCAGCGTTGAAGGCAAATTATCCTACAATGAGCAGTTCTTC. The chain recombines TRBV29-1 with TRBJ2-1; no reliable D call. Germline-derived CDR1 and CDR2 are SQVTM and ANQGSEA. Trimming pared 1 base from V and 1 base from J, leaving 8 bases between. The CDR3 is 14 amino acids.

The rearrangement links TRBV29-1 to TRBJ2-6; D perhaps matches TRBD2 (6 bases). The CDR3 runs to 16 residues. Germline V gives CDR1 SQVTM, CDR2 ANQGSEA. Trimming left V 4 bases short and J 0 bases short, with 13 bases between. CDR3 nucleotide sequence: TGCAGCGTTGGGAGGGTCGGGGCCTCTGGGGCCAACGTCCTGACTTTC. It translates to CSVGRVGASGANVLTF. Combining the CDR3 with reference TRBV29-1 and TRBJ2-6 gives the whole variable domain SAVISQKPSRDICQRGTSLTIQCQVDSQVTMMFWYRQQPGQSLTLIATANQGSEATYESGFVIDKFPISRPNLTFSTLTVSNMSPEDSSIYLCSVGRVGASGANVLTFGAGSRLTVL.

This clone was seen a single time. CDR3 protein: CASSLIGPNNEQFF. CDR3 nucleotide sequence: TGTGCCAGCAGCCTGATTGGACCCAACAATGAGCAGTTCTTC. The chain combines TRBV11-1 with TRBJ2-1; no firm D call. This CDR3 comprises 14 residues. Trimming pared 5 bases from V and 5 bases from J, leaving 13 bases between. Germline V CDR1 and CDR2: SGHAT, FQDESV (reference sequence).

This chain uses TRBV5-8 with TRBJ1-4, with D perhaps matching TRBD1 (5 bases). Between the trimmed V and J ends, which lost 3 bases and 8 bases, there was a span of 14 bases. CDR1 SGHTS and CDR2 YDEGEE come from the germline V gene. The CDR3 runs 14 residues. CDR3 region: CASSSGRLPEKLFF. CDR3 in DNA: TGTGCCAGCAGCTCGGGACGGCTGCCGGAAAAACTGTTTTTT. Using reference TRBV5-8 and TRBJ1-4 for the parts outside the CDR3, the full variable domain is EAGVTQSPTHLIKTRGQQATLRCSPISGHTSVYWYQQALGLGLQFLLWYDEGEERNRGNFPPRFSGRQFPNYSSELNVNALELEDSALYLCASSSGRLPEKLFFGSGTQLSVL.

The rearrangement uses TRBV29-1 and TRBJ2-5; TRBD2 might be the D (5 bases). The CDR3 is 13 residues long. The germline gives CDR1 SQVTM, CDR2 ANQGSEA. CDR3 in amino acids: CGSASLRGETQYF. The CDR3 bases are TGCGGTTCGGCGTCCCTTCGGGGAGAGACCCAGTACTTC.

V usage is TRBV10-3 and J usage is TRBJ2-4; 8 nucleotides agree with TRBD1. The CDR3 extends over 15 amino acids. J lost 8 bases, V lost 0 bases, and 6 bases had no gene match. The germline gives CDR1 ENHRY, CDR2 SYGVKD. Written as DNA, the CDR3 is TGTGCCATCAGTGAGTCGACAGGGGTGCTAGACATTCAGTACTTC. It translates to CAISESTGVLDIQYF.

The genes are TRBV6-1 and TRBJ2-2; 7 bases match TRBD1. Germline assignment: CDR1 MNHNS and CDR2 SASEGT. V trimming: 5 bases; J trimming: 5 bases; junction bases outside the gene matches: 8. The CDR3 totals 15 residues. In DNA form, the CDR3 reads TGTGCCAGCAGTCTGTCCGGGACAGCGACCGGGGAGCTGTTTTTT. This sequence encodes CASSLSGTATGELFF.

The gene calls are TRBV27 and TRBJ2-7; no reliable D call. V was clipped by 4 bases and J by 3 bases, with 13 bases between them. The CDR3 is made up of 14 amino acids. Germline V gene sequence: CDR1 MNHEY, CDR2 SMNVEV (reference sequence). Here the CDR3 reads CASSSYSTRYEQYF. DNA for the CDR3: TGTGCCAGCAGTTCTTATTCAACCCGCTACGAGCAGTACTTC.

The rearrangement links TRBV4-1 to TRBJ1-1, with D possibly being TRBD1 (6 bases). The CDR3 spans 15 residues. Germline V gene data show CDR1 as MGHRA and CDR2 as YSYEKL. The V end was cut by 4 bases, the J end by 1 base, with 13 bases between. The CDR3 DNA sequence: TGCGCCAGCAGCCTAGGACAGAGGGAGAACACTGAAGCTTTCTTT. It translates to CASSLGQRENTEAFF.

This chain links TRBV30 with TRBJ2-7; D assignment may be TRBD1 or TRBD2 (6 bases each). V dropped 1 base and J dropped 0 bases, with 10 bases sitting between them. The CDR3 spans 14 residues. Germline V lookup: CDR1 GTSNPN, CDR2 SVGIG (reference sequence). For the CDR3, the DNA is TGTGCCTGGAGTGAGGGGGGCACCTCCTACGAGCAGTACTTC. Amino acid sequence: CAWSEGGTSYEQYF. The full variable domain, its missing parts supplied by reference TRBV30 and TRBJ2-7, is SQTIHQWPATLVQPVGSPLSLECTVEGTSNPNLYWYRQAAGRGLQLLFYSVGIGQISSEVPQNLSASRPQDRQFILSSKKLLLSDSGFYLCAWSEGGTSYEQYFGPGTRLTVT.

J is TRBJ2-3 and V is TRBV2; no clear D. The V end lost 8 bases, the J end lost 2 bases, and 5 bases lay between the germline ends. CDR1 is SNHLY, CDR2 FYNNEI, per germline. The CDR3 consists of 11 residues. CDR3: CASLFTDTQYF. DNA of the CDR3: TGTGCCAGCCTTTTCACAGATACGCAGTATTTT.

This clone was recorded once. Mismatch with germline at one junction end may stem from a read error. The CDR3 sequence is CASTLEMLGDPYEQYF. As DNA, the CDR3 is TGTGCCAGCACCTTAGAGATGTTGGGTGACCCCTACGAGCAGTACTTC. The V gene is TRBV7-2, the J gene TRBJ2-7; D is ambiguous. Germline loops: CDR1 SGHTA, CDR2 FQGNSA. The CDR3 runs 16 residues.

The chain couples TRBV6-5 to TRBJ2-3; 12 nucleotides align to TRBD2. Losses at the gene ends were 6 bases for V and 6 bases for J; bases not matched to a gene: 4. The germline V gene has CDR1 MNHEY and CDR2 SVGAGI. CDR3 length equals 14 residues. The CDR3 spells CASRWLAGGDTQYF. The CDR3 DNA is TGTGCCAGCAGGTGGCTAGCGGGAGGGGATACGCAGTATTTT.

The chain joins TRBV30 to TRBJ1-1; a possible D gene is TRBD1 (6 bases). Germline-derived CDR1 and CDR2 are GTSNPN and SVGIG (reference sequence). This CDR3 spans 15 amino acids. Trimming took 2 bases from V and 6 from J, leaving 19 bases between them. Here the CDR3 DNA reads TGTGCCTGGAGTCTTAGGAACAGGGTGATCTCTGAAGCTTTCTTT. Protein sequence: CAWSLRNRVISEAFF.

This clone was seen just once. J is TRBJ2-3 and V is TRBV4-3, with 12 bases matching TRBD2. V trimming: 0 bases; J trimming: 6 bases; junction bases outside the gene matches: 16. Germline values: CDR1 LGHNA, CDR2 YSLEER. This CDR3 spans 20 amino acids. CDR3 amino acids: CASSQDQGSSGRAFGDTQYF. The DNA of the CDR3 is TGCGCCAGCAGCCAAGATCAGGGGTCTAGCGGGAGGGCATTTGGGGATACGCAGTATTTT.

The chain combines TRBV6-5 with TRBJ1-2, with no clear D. The germline V gene encodes CDR1 MNHEY and CDR2 SVGAGI. Trimming took off 2 bases at V and 2 bases at J, with 9 bases between the two ends. The CDR3 covers 14 residues. The CDR3 DNA sequence: TGTGCCAGCAGTTACGACCAGAACAACTATGGCTACACCTTC. Translation: CASSYDQNNYGYTF.

The chain employs TRBV20-1 and TRBJ1-1; unclear D gene. Trimming pared 4 bases from V and 7 bases from J, leaving 10 bases between. The CDR3 spans 11 residues. Germline loops: CDR1 DFQATT, CDR2 SNEGSKA (reference sequence). Here the CDR3 DNA reads TGCAGTGCTAAGAGAACGATTGAAGCTTTCTTT. It codes for CSAKRTIEAFF.

The chain recombines TRBV30 with TRBJ2-1, with 11 bases aligning to TRBD1. Germline values: CDR1 GTSNPN, CDR2 SVGIG (reference sequence). V shed 0 bases, J shed 14 bases, and the junction held 12 bases outside the gene matches. The CDR3 is 15 amino acids. The CDR3: CAWSVTGTGGRREFF. CDR3 nucleotides: TGTGCCTGGAGTGTCACCGGGACAGGGGGTAGGCGGGAGTTCTTC.

This clone was recorded only once. The genes are TRBV2 and TRBJ2-7; TRBD1 agrees at 9 bases. The CDR3 consists of 13 residues. Looked up from germline, CDR1 is SNHLY and CDR2 is FYNNEI. The ends lost 8 bases at V and 6 bases at J; junction bases unmatched: 8. In nucleotides, the CDR3 is TGTGCCAGCGAGGGACAGGGAAGAATCGAGCAGTACTTC. Amino acids: CASEGQGRIEQYF.

This clone was seen more than once but under ten times. The gene calls are TRBV21-1 and TRBJ2-1; the tabulated D call, TRBD2, remains unverified against the DNA. TRBV21-1 is given as a pseudogene. The CDR3 consists of 16 residues. The CDR3 here is CASSKVVVEGGNEQFF. The DNA for the CDR3 is TGTGCCAGCAGCAAAGTGGTAGTGGAGGGCGGCAATGAGCAGTTCTTC.

J is TRBJ2-7 and V is TRBV4-1; the match to TRBD2 covers 9 bases. The germline V gene has CDR1 MGHRA and CDR2 YSYEKL. This CDR3 has 15 amino acids. The ends lost 1 base at V and 4 bases at J; junction bases unmatched: 5. The CDR3 nucleotides are TGCGCCAGCAGCCAAGGGGAGCTAGCGGGATACGAGCAGTACTTC. Amino acid sequence: CASSQGELAGYEQYF.

This clone appeared a single time. J is TRBJ2-2 and V is TRBV6-5; no reliable D call. The CDR3 runs to 12 residues. In germline, CDR1 is MNHEY, CDR2 SVGAGI. V shed 5 bases and J shed 7 bases, with 8 bases lying between them. The CDR3 coding sequence is TGTGCCAGCAGTAGGGTCGGCGGGGAGCTGTTTTTT. Translation: CASSRVGGELFF.

This rearrangement joins TRBV30 to TRBJ2-5; D is undetermined. The CDR3 consists of 14 residues. With 1 base removed from V and 5 bases from J, the gap between germline ends came to 14 bases. The germline V gene has CDR1 GTSNPN and CDR2 SVGIG (reference sequence). CDR3 residues: CAWSGDTGLETQYF. The DNA for the CDR3 is TGTGCCTGGAGTGGCGACACCGGCCTGGAGACCCAGTACTTC.

V is TRBV5-4 and J is TRBJ2-5, with D unresolved. Trimming stripped 4 bases from V and 5 bases from J, with 9 bases between. The V gene's germline CDR1 is SGHNT and CDR2 YYREEE (reference sequence). The CDR3 extends over 12 amino acids. This chain's CDR3 is CASSPAQETQYF. DNA of the CDR3: TGTGCCAGCAGCCCCGCCCAGGAGACCCAGTACTTC.

The chain recombines TRBV6-1 with TRBJ2-3; no firm D call. With 4 bases removed from V and 6 bases from J, the gap between germline ends came to 2 bases. The CDR3 has 10 residues. The germline V gene has CDR1 MNHNS and CDR2 SASEGT. The CDR3 protein is CASSADTQYF. The CDR3 coding sequence is TGTGCCAGCAGTGCCGATACGCAGTATTTT.

This chain links TRBV19 with TRBJ2-5; D gene unclear. The CDR3 runs 14 residues. The V gene's germline CDR1 is LNHDA and CDR2 SQIVND (reference sequence). V was cut by 5 bases and J by 5 bases, with 15 bases left in between. In nucleotides, the CDR3 is TGTGCCAGTAGTGTCGCACAGACTTTGGAGACCCAGTACTTC. This gives the protein CASSVAQTLETQYF. The whole variable domain, filled in from reference TRBV19 and TRBJ2-5, reads DGGITQSPKYLFRKEGQNVTLSCEQNLNHDAMYWYRQDPGQGLRLIYYSQIVNDFQKGDIAEGYSVSREKKESFPLTVTSAQKNPTAFYLCASSVAQTLETQYFGPGTRLLVL.

The chain employs TRBV29-1 and TRBJ2-7; D is possibly TRBD1 (5 bases). V was shortened by 5 bases and J by 0 bases, with 14 bases between the two germline ends. The germline gives CDR1 SQVTM, CDR2 ANQGSEA. The CDR3 loop spans 14 amino acids. The CDR3 loop reads CSVRTQVYSYEQYF. In DNA form, the CDR3 reads TGCAGCGTTCGAACACAGGTCTACTCCTACGAGCAGTACTTC.

The chain has TRBV2 and TRBJ2-7; no clear D. This CDR3 contains 13 residues. Trimming pared 5 bases from V and 3 bases from J, leaving 11 bases between. Germline CDR1 reads SNHLY; CDR2 reads FYNNEI. In nucleotides, the CDR3 is TGTGCCAGCAGTCTGGCGGCGAGCTACGAGCAGTACTTC. Translating it yields CASSLAASYEQYF.

The chain carries TRBV7-2 and TRBJ2-3, with D hard to call. Germline V gene lookup returns CDR1 SGHTA and CDR2 FQGNSA. The germline V and J ends were trimmed by 5 bases and 1 base, with 10 bases remaining between them. The CDR3 totals 14 residues. CDR3 sequence reads: CASSTGARTDTQYF. CDR3 bases: TGTGCCAGCAGCACCGGAGCCCGCACAGATACGCAGTATTTT.

The chain joins TRBV2 to TRBJ2-1, with 16 bases fitting TRBD2. The trim removed 6 bases at V and 8 bases at J, leaving 4 bases unmatched. From germline, CDR1 is SNHLY and CDR2 FYNNEI. The CDR3 sequence is 15 residues long. The CDR3 sequence is CASRGLAGGRDEQFF. CDR3 bases: TGTGCCAGCAGGGGACTAGCGGGAGGGCGAGATGAGCAGTTCTTC.

The chain uses TRBV30 and TRBJ1-5; unclear D gene. The germline V and J ends were trimmed by 1 base and 3 bases, with 7 bases remaining between them. This CDR3 is built from 13 residues. CDR1 is GTSNPN and CDR2 is SVGIG in the germline V gene (reference sequence). CDR3 nucleotides: TGTGCCTGGAGTGGGAGGGCCAATCAGCCCCAGCATTTT. As protein: CAWSGRANQPQHF.

This clone turned up a few times. The CDR3 region has the DNA TGTGCCAGCAGCTCCCCTCGGAGCGGGAGCTTCAACAATGAGCAGTTCTTC. Encoded protein: CASSSPRSGSFNNEQFF. The rearrangement links TRBV11-2 to TRBJ2-1; 8 nucleotides match TRBD2. Germline V gene lookup returns CDR1 SGHAT and CDR2 FQNNGV. CDR3 size: 17 residues. V was clipped by 4 bases and J by 5 bases; unmatched bases: 13.